These 19 T cell receptor beta chains share one sample of origin, sequenced in a study of response to subunit inactivated influenza vaccine. A single record per CDR3 protein comes from TCRdb applying MiXCR to the RT-PCR reads. The table has roughly 700,000 distinct CDR3 sequences, approximately 15% seen once. This material consisted of PBMCs from blood, taken approximately 13 days after vaccination. These receptors were taken from a man aged 45-65 years who received an inactivated influenza vaccine.

The sample holds a few counts of this clonotype. The chain carries TRBV9 and TRBJ2-7; perhaps TRBD1 as D (5 bases). Germline-derived CDR1 and CDR2 are SGDLS and YYNGEE. The CDR3 has 15 residues. V dropped 0 bases and J dropped 3 bases, with 13 bases sitting between them. DNA of the CDR3: TGTGCCAGCAGCGTAGGTTTAGGGGAAAACTACGAGCAGTACTTC. It encodes CASSVGLGENYEQYF. Together with reference TRBV9 and TRBJ2-7, the CDR3 gives the full variable domain: DSGVTQTPKHLITATGQRVTLRCSPRSGDLSVYWYQQSLDQGLQFLIQYYNGEERAKGNILERFSAQQFPDLHSELNLSSLELGDSALYFCASSVGLGENYEQYFGPGTRLTVT.

There are a few counts of this clonotype. The V and J genes are TRBV3-1 and TRBJ2-5; 13 nucleotides agree with TRBD2. The CDR3 is 16 amino acids. V shed 3 bases and J 7 bases; nucleotides not matched to a gene: 8. Germline V gene data show CDR1 as LGHDT and CDR2 as YNNKEL (reference sequence). The CDR3 region has the DNA TGTGCCAGCAGCCATCCTGGACTAGCGGGAGACGGGACCCAGTACTTC. Translating it yields CASSHPGLAGDGTQYF.

This clonotype has ten or more counts. Here the CDR3 DNA reads TGTGCCGCACAGGGGGCGGGCACCGGGGAGCTGTTTTTT. As protein: CAAQGAGTGELFF. This chain uses TRBV30 with TRBJ2-2; TRBD1 matches 9 bases. Trimming removed 8 bases from V and 4 bases from J; junction bases left unmatched: 5. There are 13 residues in the CDR3. CDR1 and CDR2 from the germline V gene are GTSNPN and SVGIG (reference sequence).

In this sample, this clonotype turned up a few times. The chain has TRBV5-1 and TRBJ1-2; a weak D match, TRBD1 (5 bases). Germline V lookup: CDR1 SGHRS, CDR2 YFSETQ. Trimming pared 0 bases from V and 8 bases from J, leaving 14 bases between. The CDR3 contains 14 residues. The CDR3 bases are TGCGCCAGCAGCTTGGCCGGGACGGCGAACGGCTACACCTTC. Translating it yields CASSLAGTANGYTF.

This clonotype was picked up a small number of times. V usage is TRBV12-3 or TRBV12-4 and J usage is TRBJ1-6; perhaps TRBD1 as D (5 bases). The CDR3 covers 13 residues. V lost 5 bases, J lost 7 bases, and 9 bases lay in between. The CDR3 region is CASSRTWNSPLHF. CDR3 nucleotide sequence: TGTGCCAGCAGTAGGACATGGAATTCACCCCTCCACTTT.

This clonotype occurred a few times. The gene calls are TRBV1 and TRBJ2-2. TRBV1 is reported as a pseudogene. CDR3 length: 18 amino acids. CDR3 nucleotide sequence: TGCACCAGCAGCCAAGATTTTGGGATAGCTTCTCAGACCGGGGAGCTGTTTTTT. It specifies CTSSQDFGIASQTGELFF.

The chain has TRBV5-8 and TRBJ1-5; no firm D call. The CDR3 spans 16 residues. Germline V gives CDR1 SGHTS, CDR2 YDEGEE. The V end lost 0 bases, the J end lost 1 base, and 11 bases lay between the germline ends. CDR3: CASSLVTVRSNQPQHF. The CDR3 DNA follows: TGTGCCAGCAGCTTGGTCACCGTTAGAAGCAATCAGCCCCAGCATTTT.

This clonotype occurred a few times. Here the CDR3 reads CSATLVSYNEQFF. Here the CDR3 DNA reads TGCAGTGCTACCCTAGTATCCTACAATGAGCAGTTCTTC. J is TRBJ2-1 and V is TRBV20-1; no reliable D call. Per germline, CDR1 DFQATT and CDR2 SNEGSKA (reference sequence). V lost 4 bases and J 1 base, leaving 8 bases between the germline ends. This CDR3 spans 13 amino acids.

The table lists this clonotype with a few counts. V usage is TRBV2 and J usage is TRBJ2-1; D possibly corresponds to TRBD1 (6 bases). Per the germline V gene, CDR1 is SNHLY and CDR2 is FYNNEI. The V end was cut by 5 bases, the J end by 9 bases, with 14 bases between. The CDR3 is made up of 13 amino acids. The CDR3 is CASSPSGAGEQFF. The CDR3, as DNA: TGTGCCAGCAGTCCATCAGGGGCGGGTGAGCAGTTCTTC. The full variable domain, rest sourced from reference TRBV2 and TRBJ2-1, is EPEVTQTPSHQVTQMGQEVILRCVPISNHLYFYWYRQILGQKVEFLVSFYNNEISEKSEIFDDQFSVERPDGSNFTLKIRSTKLEDSAMYFCASSPSGAGEQFFGPGTRLTVL.

V is TRBV5-1 and J is TRBJ1-6; a possible D gene is TRBD1 (6 bases). Trimming removed 4 bases from V and 10 bases from J, with 15 bases in between. Germline V CDR1 and CDR2: SGHRS, YFSETQ. The CDR3 loop spans 14 amino acids. CDR3 DNA: TGCGCCAGCAGCAGGACAGAGGGAGGATCACCCCTCCACTTT. Translated: CASSRTEGGSPLHF.

This clonotype has at least ten counts. The chain uses TRBV29-1 and TRBJ2-1, with 11 nucleotides matching TRBD1. Germline V gene sequence: CDR1 SQVTM, CDR2 ANQGSEA. The CDR3 runs to 13 residues. Trimming cost V 3 bases and J 8 bases; bases outside gene matches: 3. CDR3 nucleotide sequence: TGCAGCGTTGACGGACAGGGGGCCGATGAGCAGTTCTTC. Protein: CSVDGQGADEQFF.

This clonotype was recorded at least ten times. V and J are TRBV27 and TRBJ2-2; the match to TRBD1 covers 8 bases. There are 15 residues in the CDR3. CDR1 and CDR2 (germline): MNHEY, SMNVEV (reference sequence). The trim removed 6 bases at V and 7 bases at J, leaving 10 bases unmatched. CDR3 sequence (DNA): TGTGCCAGCAGCCCGGACAGGGTATTGGTCGGGGAGCTGTTTTTT. Translated, it gives CASSPDRVLVGELFF.

This clonotype occurred a few times. The chain employs TRBV18 and TRBJ2-2; possible D gene TRBD1, 5 bases. Germline values: CDR1 KGHSH, CDR2 LQKENI. Between the trimmed V and J ends, which lost 0 bases and 0 bases, there was a span of 11 bases. CDR3 length equals 17 residues. CDR3 sequence: CASSPPRGSANTGELFF. The CDR3 coding sequence is TGTGCCAGCTCACCACCTAGGGGAAGCGCGAACACCGGGGAGCTGTTTTTT.

This clonotype appeared a single time. A much bigger clone sits one base away, suggesting this may be a read error. J is TRBJ2-7 and V is TRBV6-2 or TRBV6-3, with D possibly TRBD1 on 6 matching bases. CDR1 is MNHEY and CDR2 is SVGEGT in the germline V gene. V was shortened by 6 bases and J by 5 bases, with 11 bases between the two germline ends. The CDR3 is 12 residues long. The CDR3 loop is CASSRGRHEQYF. In DNA form, the CDR3 reads TGTGCCAGCAGCAGGGGCCGCCACGAGCAGTACTTC.

This chain uses TRBV27 with TRBJ2-7; 7 bases map to TRBD1. V lost 5 bases and J lost 5; bases outside the gene matches: 6. CDR3 length equals 13 residues. Per germline, CDR1 MNHEY and CDR2 SMNVEV (reference sequence). The chain's CDR3 is CASSVETGNEQYF. The CDR3 DNA reads TGTGCCAGCAGTGTGGAGACAGGGAACGAGCAGTACTTC.

This clonotype was found a few times. V gene TRBV20-1 combines with J gene TRBJ2-5, with D hard to call. The CDR3 totals 13 residues. The germline V gene encodes CDR1 DFQATT and CDR2 SNEGSKA (reference sequence). The V gene lost 0 bases and the J gene lost 7 bases, with 12 bases spanning the gap. The CDR3 nucleotides read TGCAGTGCTAGAGATCCCGTTCGAGGGACCCAGTACTTC. This gives the protein CSARDPVRGTQYF.

This clonotype was seen more than once but under ten times. This chain connects TRBV29-1 to TRBJ2-3, with 8 bases that match TRBD1. Germline V CDR1 and CDR2: SQVTM, ANQGSEA. Losses at the gene ends were 5 bases for V and 4 bases for J; bases not matched to a gene: 11. The CDR3 consists of 15 residues. The CDR3 here is CSVLGQGYYSDTQYF. DNA of the CDR3: TGCAGCGTTCTTGGACAGGGATACTATTCAGATACGCAGTATTTT.

The V and J genes are TRBV9 and TRBJ2-1, with 7 nucleotides matching TRBD2. The V and J ends lost 4 bases and 5 bases, in that order; junction bases with no gene match: 9. The CDR3 has 15 residues. Germline CDR1 and CDR2: SGDLS and YYNGEE. CDR3 sequence reads: CASSLQGGSNNEQFF. As DNA, the CDR3 is TGTGCCAGCAGCCTCCAGGGCGGGAGCAACAATGAGCAGTTCTTC.

The V and J genes are TRBV15 and TRBJ2-5, with 9 bases identical to TRBD2. After removal of 0 bases from V and 8 bases from J, the junction contained 13 bases not matched to a gene. This CDR3 is 17 amino acids long. The germline CDR1 and CDR2 sequences are LNHNV and YYDKDF (reference sequence). In DNA form, the CDR3 reads TGTGCCACCAGCAGAGATTCGGCGGGAGGGCCAGTTGACACCCAGTACTTC. It codes for CATSRDSAGGPVDTQYF.